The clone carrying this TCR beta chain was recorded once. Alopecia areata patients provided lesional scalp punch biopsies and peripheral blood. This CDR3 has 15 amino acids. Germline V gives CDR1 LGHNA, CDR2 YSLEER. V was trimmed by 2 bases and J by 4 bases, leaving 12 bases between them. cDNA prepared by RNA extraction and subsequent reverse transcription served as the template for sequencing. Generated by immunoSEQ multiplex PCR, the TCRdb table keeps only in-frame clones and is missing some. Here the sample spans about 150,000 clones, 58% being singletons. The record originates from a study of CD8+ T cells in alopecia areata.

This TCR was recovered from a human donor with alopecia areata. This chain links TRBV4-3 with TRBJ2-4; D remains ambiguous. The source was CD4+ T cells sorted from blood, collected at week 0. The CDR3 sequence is CASSQTADWKNIQYF. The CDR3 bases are TGCGCCAGCAGCCAAACGGCCGATTGGAAAAACATTCAGTACTTC.